Below, one TCR beta chain is given with its context. What it binds is not known. This record belongs to a study of cytomegalovirus exposure and HLA in healthy donors. Study results and limitations: Analyzed later, association rates of TCRs varied across HLA loci, with DRB1 most and HLA-C fewest.

CDR1 is ENHRY, CDR2 SYGVKD, per germline. V lost 0 bases and J 4 bases, leaving 4 bases between the germline ends. The CDR3 has 12 amino acids. Primers for the PCR totalled 60 Vbeta and 13 Jbeta. Sequencing was performed with immunoSEQ multiplex PCR; in TCRdb, only in-frame clones are kept and a portion is missing. The sample yields about 180,000 clones, 79% seen once. Healthy bone marrow donors made up the cohort. V gene TRBV10-3 combines with J gene TRBJ2-7; D not resolved. The TCR sequence derives from a woman in her forties in good health and CMV-seronegative. The specimen was PBMCs. CDR3 bases: TGTGCCATCAGTGAGTCCCAGTACGAGCAGTACTTC. It encodes CAISESQYEQYF.